This T cell receptor (beta chain) was identified during a study of blood T cell repertoires in COVID-19. Study context: Researchers got acute and convalescent COVID-19 samples from the United States, Italy and Spain. The cDNA or gDNA used as material had been derived from T cells, B-cell-depleted T cells, or PBMCs.

The V and J ends lost 8 bases and 3 bases, in that order; junction bases with no gene match: 9. The V gene's germline CDR1 is MNHEY and CDR2 SVGAGI. The CDR3 totals 15 residues. Across about two dozen US areas, participants ranged in age from about 18 to 90 years. Cohort 3 donors were reported recovered after two negative PCRs, clearance, or symptom resolution. Method: immunoSEQ multiplex PCR; TCRdb's copy keeps in-frame clones and lacks some. Among approximately 280,000 clones, more than 75% were seen once, and the ten largest hold about 2.7%. The chain joins TRBV6-5 to TRBJ2-2; 7 bases map to TRBD2. Sequencing was performed on PBMCs or T cells enriched from blood (not recorded which). The TCR comes from a woman in her late teens or twenties who had recovered from COVID-19. In DNA form, the CDR3 reads TGTGCCAGCGTAGCCCTTGGGAGGGACACCGGGGAGCTGTTTTTT. It translates to CASVALGRDTGELFF.